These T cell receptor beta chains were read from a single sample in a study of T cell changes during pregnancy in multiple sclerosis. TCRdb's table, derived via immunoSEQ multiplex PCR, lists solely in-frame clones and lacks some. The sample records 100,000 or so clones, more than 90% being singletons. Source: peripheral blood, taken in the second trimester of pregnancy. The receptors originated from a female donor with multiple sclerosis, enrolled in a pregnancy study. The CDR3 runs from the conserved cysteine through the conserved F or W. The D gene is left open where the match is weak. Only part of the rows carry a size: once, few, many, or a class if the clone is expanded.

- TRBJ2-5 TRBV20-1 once TGCAGTGCTATATCAGGAGAGACCCAGTACTTC CSAISGETQYF
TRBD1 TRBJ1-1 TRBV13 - TGTGCCAGCAGCGGAGAGACGACAGGGGACACTGAAGCTTTCTTT CASSGETTGDTEAFF
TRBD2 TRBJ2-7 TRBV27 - TGTGCCAGCAGTTTATCGCCGAATAGCGGGAGGTCCTACGAGCAGTACTTC CASSLSPNSGRSYEQYF
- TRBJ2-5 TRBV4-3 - TGCGCCAGCAGCCAAGCTGTCGCAGGGGTGGAAGAGACCCAGTACTTC CASSQAVAGVEETQYF
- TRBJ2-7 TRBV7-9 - TGTGCCAGCAGCTTAACGCGGGACGAGCAGTACTTC CASSLTRDEQYF
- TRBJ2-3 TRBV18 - TGTGCCAGCTCACCACTTAGCGGCACAGATACGCAGTATTTT CASSPLSGTDTQYF
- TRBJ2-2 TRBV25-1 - TGTGCCAGCAGTGAATGGGGGGTCCCAAACGGGGAGCTGTTTTTT CASSEWGVPNGELFF
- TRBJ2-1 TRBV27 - TGTGCCAGCAGCCCCAGACTCCGGAATGAGCAGTTCTTC CASSPRLRNEQFF
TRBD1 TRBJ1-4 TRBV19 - TGTGCCAGTAGTGCCGGACAGGGGGCTAAGGAAAAACTGTTTTTT CASSAGQGAKEKLFF
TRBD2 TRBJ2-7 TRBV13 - TGTGCCAGCAGCCCAGGACTAGCGGAGGAGCAGTACTTC CASSPGLAEEQYF
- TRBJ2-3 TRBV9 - TGTGCCAGCAACCCACAGGGCCTAAGCACAGATACGCAGTATTTT CASNPQGLSTDTQYF
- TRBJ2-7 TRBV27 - TGTGCCAGCAGTTTATATGGGGAGACCCACGAGCAGTACTTC CASSLYGETHEQYF
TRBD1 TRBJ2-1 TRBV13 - TGTGCCAGCAGCTTACCCCCAGGGGGTTACAATGAGCAGTTCTTC CASSLPPGGYNEQFF
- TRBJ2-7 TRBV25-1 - TGTGCCAGCAGTGAACAGGGGGGCGAGCAGTACTTC CASSEQGGEQYF
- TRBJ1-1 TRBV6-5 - TGTGCCAGCAGTTACCCCGGGGGAGGGGGGAACACTGAAGCTTTCTTT CASSYPGGGGNTEAFF
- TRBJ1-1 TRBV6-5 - TGTGCCAGCAGTTACTTCGGGCGGGAGAACACTGAAGCTTTCTTT CASSYFGRENTEAFF
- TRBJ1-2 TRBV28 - TGTGCCAGCAGTGTCCGCTCTCCGGCGGATGGCTACACCTTC CASSVRSPADGYTF
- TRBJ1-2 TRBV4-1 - TGCGCCAGCAGCCTGCAGGGTGTCTATGGCTACACCTTC CASSLQGVYGYTF
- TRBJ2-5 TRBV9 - TGTGCCAGCAGCGCCTACTCAGGGGCCGAAGAAGAGACCCAGTACTTC CASSAYSGAEEETQYF
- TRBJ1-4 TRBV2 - TGTGCCAGCAGTGACCCAGGGGAAAAACTGTTTTTT CASSDPGEKLFF
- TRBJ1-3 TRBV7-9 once TGTGCCAGCGCGCTTTCAGGGGCTGGAAACACCATATATTTT CASALSGAGNTIYF
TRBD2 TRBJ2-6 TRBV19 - TGTGCCAGTAGTATAGATAGCGGGAGGACCACGTCTGGGGCCAACGTCCTGACTTTC CASSIDSGRTTSGANVLTF
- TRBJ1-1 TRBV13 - TGTGCCAGCAGCTTAGCTCCAGGGACACAGAACACTGAAGCTTTCTTT CASSLAPGTQNTEAFF
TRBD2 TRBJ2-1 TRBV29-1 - TGCAGCGTTGGAGGGGGTAGCGGGAGGGCCCGCTACAATGAGCAGTTCTTC CSVGGGSGRARYNEQFF
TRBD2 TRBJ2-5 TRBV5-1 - TGCGCCAGCGGGGGAGGGAAGCAAGAGACCCAGTACTTC CASGGGKQETQYF
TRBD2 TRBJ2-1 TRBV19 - TGTGCCAGTAGTACGTTGGGACTAGCGGGGTACAATGAGCAGTTCTTC CASSTLGLAGYNEQFF
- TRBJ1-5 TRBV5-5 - TGTGCCAGCAGCTTGTACAGTTATAGCAATCAGCCCCAGCATTTT CASSLYSYSNQPQHF
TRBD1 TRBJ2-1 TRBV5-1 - TGCGCCAGCAGCTCATACGGACAGGGGGGAATAAATGAGCAGTTCTTC CASSSYGQGGINEQFF
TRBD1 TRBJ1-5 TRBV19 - TGTGCCAGTGCGGGACAGGGGCGGGATCAGCCCCAGCATTTT CASAGQGRDQPQHF
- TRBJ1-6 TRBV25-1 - TGTGCCAGCAGTGATTCCAAGGGTGGTGGGAGATCACCCCTCCACTTT CASSDSKGGGRSPLHF
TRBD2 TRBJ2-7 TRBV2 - TGTGCCAGCAGTGCTGGACTAGCGCTTCATCCATACGAGCAGTACTTC CASSAGLALHPYEQYF
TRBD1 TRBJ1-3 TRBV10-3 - TGTGCCATCAGCGAGGGACAGAGCTCTGGAAACACCATATATTTT CAISEGQSSGNTIYF
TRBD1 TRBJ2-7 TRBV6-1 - TGTGCCAGCAGTTTAGGGACAGACTCCTACGAGCAGTACTTC CASSLGTDSYEQYF
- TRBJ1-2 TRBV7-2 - TGTGCCAGCAGCTTAGGGGCCCCGACAGCTAACTATGGCTACACCTTC CASSLGAPTANYGYTF
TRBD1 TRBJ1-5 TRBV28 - TGTGCCAGCAGCCCGACAGGGCTAAGCAATCAGCCCCAGCATTTT CASSPTGLSNQPQHF
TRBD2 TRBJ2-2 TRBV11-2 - TGTGCCAGCAGCTTAACCGGACTAGTGTGGCCCGGGGAGCTGTTTTTT CASSLTGLVWPGELFF
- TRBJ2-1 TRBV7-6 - TGTGCCAGCAGCTCTCGGGGTGGGGTCGGTTTCAATGAGCAGTTCTTC CASSSRGGVGFNEQFF
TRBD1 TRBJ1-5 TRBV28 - TGTGCCAGCAGTCCAGACAGGGGAGGTTTCAATCAGCCCCAGCATTTT CASSPDRGGFNQPQHF
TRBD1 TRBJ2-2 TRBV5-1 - TGCGCCAGCAGCACAACGGGACAGGGGGCGACTAAGAACACCGTGGAGCTGTTTTTT CASSTTGQGATKNTVELFF
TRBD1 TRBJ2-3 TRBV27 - TGTGCCAGCAGTATGACAGGGCCCTCCACAGATACGCAGTATTTT CASSMTGPSTDTQYF
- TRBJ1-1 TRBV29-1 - TGCAGCGCCGCAAGGAGGCTGAACACTGAAGCTTTCTTT CSAARRLNTEAFF
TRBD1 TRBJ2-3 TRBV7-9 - TGTGCCAGCAGCGCCCCGGGACAGGGGGCAGGAGATACGCAGTATTTT CASSAPGQGAGDTQYF
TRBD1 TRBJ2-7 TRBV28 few TGTGCCAGCAGTCCTCGGACAGGGGGCATCACCTACGAGCAGTACTTC CASSPRTGGITYEQYF
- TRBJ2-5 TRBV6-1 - TGTGCCAGCAGGAGATTACAAGAGACCCAGTACTTC CASRRLQETQYF
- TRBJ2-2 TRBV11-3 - TGTGCCAGCAGCCCGAATAGTTTAACCGGGGAGCTGTTTTTT CASSPNSLTGELFF
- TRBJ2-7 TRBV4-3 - TGCGCCAGCAGCCAAGAAGCCGGGTCCCCCTACGAGCAGTACTTC CASSQEAGSPYEQYF
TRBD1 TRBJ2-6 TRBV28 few TGTGCCAGCAGGCCGGGACAGCGCCTCTCTGGGGCCAACGTCCTGACTTTC CASRPGQRLSGANVLTF
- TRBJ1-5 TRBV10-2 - TGCGCCAGCAGTGAGTCGTCAACACTACGGCCCCAGCATTTT CASSESSTLRPQHF
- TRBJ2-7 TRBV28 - TGTGCCAGCAGTTCCCGGCTGAGACCTAGCGAGCAGTACTTC CASSSRLRPSEQYF
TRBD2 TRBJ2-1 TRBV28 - TGTGCCAGTACTCCAACTAGCGGGAGGTGGGAGCAGTTCTTC CASTPTSGRWEQFF
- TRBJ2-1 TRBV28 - TGTGCCAGCAGTGTCCCCTACTCCTACAATGAGCAGTTCTTC CASSVPYSYNEQFF
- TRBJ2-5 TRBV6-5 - TGTGCCAGCAGTTACTCATGGGGGAGGGAGACCCAGTACTTC CASSYSWGRETQYF
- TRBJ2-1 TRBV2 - TGTGCCAGCAGTGAATTCCATGGAGCGCAAAATGAGCAGTTCTTC CASSEFHGAQNEQFF
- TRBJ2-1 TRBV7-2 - TGTGCCAGCAGCGGAGGAGGGCTAGCGTGGGAGCAGTTCTTC CASSGGGLAWEQFF
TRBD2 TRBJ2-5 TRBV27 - TGTGCCAGCAGCGATAGCGGGCCGGCGGGGACCCAGTACTTC CASSDSGPAGTQYF
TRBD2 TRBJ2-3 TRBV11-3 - TGTGCCAGCAGCGTCGGGACTAGACGCACAGATGCGCAGTATTTT CASSVGTRRTDAQYF
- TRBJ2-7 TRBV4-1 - TGCGCCAGCAGCCGCGTGGGCGGGTCTGGGCGTTCCTACGAGCAGTACTTC CASSRVGGSGRSYEQYF
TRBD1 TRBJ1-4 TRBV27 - TGTGCCAGCAGGAATCAGGGGGCGGGAAAACTGTTTTTT CASRNQGAGKLFF
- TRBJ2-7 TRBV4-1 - TGCGCCAGCAGCCACCCTAGCTCCTACGAGCAGTACTTC CASSHPSSYEQYF